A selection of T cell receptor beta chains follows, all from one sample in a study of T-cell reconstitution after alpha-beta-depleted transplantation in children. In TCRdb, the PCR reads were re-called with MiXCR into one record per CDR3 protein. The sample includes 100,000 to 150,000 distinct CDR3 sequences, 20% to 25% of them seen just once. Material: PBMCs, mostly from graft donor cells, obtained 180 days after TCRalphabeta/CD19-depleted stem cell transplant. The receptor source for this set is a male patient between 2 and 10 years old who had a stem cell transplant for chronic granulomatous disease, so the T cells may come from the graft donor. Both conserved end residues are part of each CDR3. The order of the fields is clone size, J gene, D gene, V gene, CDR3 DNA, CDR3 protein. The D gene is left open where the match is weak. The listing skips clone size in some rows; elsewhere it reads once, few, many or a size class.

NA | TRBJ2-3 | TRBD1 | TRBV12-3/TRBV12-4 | TGTGCCAGCAGTTACGATTCCGGGACAGGTACAGATACGCAGTATTTT | CASSYDSGTGTDTQYF
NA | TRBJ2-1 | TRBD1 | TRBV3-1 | TGTGCCAGCAGCCGTACAGGGGGCGCTCTCTACAATGAGCAGTTCTTC | CASSRTGGALYNEQFF
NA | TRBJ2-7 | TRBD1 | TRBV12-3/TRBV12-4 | TGTGCCAGCAGTCGACAGGGAAAGGTCTACGAGCAGTACTTC | CASSRQGKVYEQYF
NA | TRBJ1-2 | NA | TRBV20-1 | TGCAGTGCTAGGATTGCGGTCGACTATGGCTACACCTTC | CSARIAVDYGYTF
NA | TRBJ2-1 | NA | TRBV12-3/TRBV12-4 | TGTGCCAGCAGTTTAGTGAGGGGGCGAGGGAGCGGGAGTCTGTACAATGAGCAGTTCTTC | CASSLVRGRGSGSLYNEQFF
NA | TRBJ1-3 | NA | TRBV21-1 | TGTGCCAGCAGCAAAGGACAGTCCCGCGCCATCTCTGGAAACACCATATATTTT | CASSKGQSRAISGNTIYF
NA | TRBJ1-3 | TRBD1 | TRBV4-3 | TGCGCCAGCAGCCAGCATGACAGGGGATCTGCAAACACCATATATTTT | CASSQHDRGSANTIYF
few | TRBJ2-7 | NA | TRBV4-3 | TGCGCCAGCAGCCAAGATCTTCAGGGGCTCGACGAGCAGTACTTC | CASSQDLQGLDEQYF
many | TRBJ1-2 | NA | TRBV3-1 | TGTGCCAGCAGCCAAATGGATAGAAATGGCTACACCTTC | CASSQMDRNGYTF
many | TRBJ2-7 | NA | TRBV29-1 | TGCAGCGTTGATGGGGCCAACGAGCAGTACTTC | CSVDGANEQYF
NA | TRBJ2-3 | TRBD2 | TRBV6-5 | TGTGCCAGCAGTTCCTCCGGCCTCCTAGCGGCGCAGTATTTT | CASSSSGLLAAQYF
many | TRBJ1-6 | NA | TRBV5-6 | TGTGCCAGCAGCTCCTTTCGCAGCTTCTATAATTCACCCCTCCACTTT | CASSSFRSFYNSPLHF
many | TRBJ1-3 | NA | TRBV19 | TGTGCCAGTAGTATGAGGCAACCGAGAGACAATAACTCTGGAAACACCATATATTTT | CASSMRQPRDNNSGNTIYF
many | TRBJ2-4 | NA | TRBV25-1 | TGTGCCAGCAGTGAAACAGGGAGTCAGTACTTC | CASSETGSQYF
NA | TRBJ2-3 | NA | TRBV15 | TGTGCCACCAGCAAAGTTAAGGGGACGTTAAGCACAGATACGCAGTATTTT | CATSKVKGTLSTDTQYF
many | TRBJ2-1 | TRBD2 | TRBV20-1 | TGCAGTGCTAGTATACTAGCGGGAGACAATGAGCAGTTCTTC | CSASILAGDNEQFF
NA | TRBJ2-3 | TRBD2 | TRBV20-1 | TGCAGTGCTAGCCGGGGGGGCTTAGATACGCAGTATTTT | CSASRGGLDTQYF
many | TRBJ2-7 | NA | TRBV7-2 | TGTGCCAGCAGCTTTGCCTACGAGCAGTACTTC | CASSFAYEQYF
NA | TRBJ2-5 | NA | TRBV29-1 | TGCAGCGTTGTTCGGCGGAACGAAGAGACCCAGTACTTC | CSVVRRNEETQYF
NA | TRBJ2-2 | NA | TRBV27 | TGTGCCAGCAGTTTATACCGGGGCGATGAGGAGCTGTTTTTT | CASSLYRGDEELFF
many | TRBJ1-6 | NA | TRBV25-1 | TGTGCCAGCAGTGATCTGGCAGGGCTTGGATCACCCCTCCACTTT | CASSDLAGLGSPLHF
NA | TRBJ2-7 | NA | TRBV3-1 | TGTGCCAGCAGCCTACAGGCCTACGAGCAGTACTTC | CASSLQAYEQYF
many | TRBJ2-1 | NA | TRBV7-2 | TGTGCCAGCAGCTTATCCGGTAATGGGCCTACCTTC | CASSLSGNGPTF
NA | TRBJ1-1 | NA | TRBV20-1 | TGCAGTGCTAGAGATGGCAAGGCGAACACTGAAGCTTTCTTT | CSARDGKANTEAFF
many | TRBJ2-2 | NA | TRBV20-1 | TGCAGTGCTAGAGATCTCTCTAGGGCCGTAGCCGGGGAGCTGTTTTTT | CSARDLSRAVAGELFF
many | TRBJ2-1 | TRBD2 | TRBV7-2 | TGTGCCAGCAGCTTACGACTAGCCACAAATGAGCAGTTCTTC | CASSLRLATNEQFF
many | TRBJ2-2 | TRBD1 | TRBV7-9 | TGTGCCAGCAGCTCCTGGGACAGATTGCTTGCCACCGGGGAGCTGTTTTTT | CASSSWDRLLATGELFF
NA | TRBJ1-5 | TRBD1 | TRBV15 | TGTGCCCCCGTAAGTGGCGGGACAGGGGGCAGTTGCAATCAGCCCCAGCATTTT | CAPVSGGTGGSCNQPQHF
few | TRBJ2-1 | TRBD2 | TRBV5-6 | TGTGCCAGCAGTCCCCTAGCGGGACCTAGCTCCTACAATGAGCAGTTCTTC | CASSPLAGPSSYNEQFF